This TCR beta chain was identified in a study of Graves' ophthalmopathy and Graves' hyperthyroidism. Across the whole study: Researchers obtained peripheral blood at initial diagnosis, before any treatment had begun.

The authors amplified TCR beta CDR3 regions, and they did so from RNA transcripts for repertoire sequencing. Second-round multiplex PCR came after first-round RT-PCR with HTBI primers. Using its own MiXCR run on the multiplex PCR reads, TCRdb lists one record per CDR3 protein. The table shows about 620,000 distinct CDR3 sequences, with roughly 20% occurring only once. This clonotype has ten or more counts. Its specificity is unknown. Study-level results: Discriminating ophthalmopathy from stable hyperthyroidism, a 13-signature model attained a sensitivity of about 88% and a specificity of around 77%.

This CDR3 has 18 residues. V lost 6 bases and J lost 4; bases outside the gene matches: 16. Input material: peripheral blood. The TCR sequence derives from a woman aged 18-35 years with stable Graves' hyperthyroidism. Some clones in this sample may be carry-over from other donors' samples. This chain uses TRBV12-3 or TRBV12-4 with TRBJ2-5, with 11 positions matching TRBD2. The CDR3 protein is CASSPPTRLAGRSETQYF. The CDR3 DNA follows: TGTGCCAGCAGCCCCCCTACCCGACTAGCGGGGCGATCAGAGACCCAGTACTTC.